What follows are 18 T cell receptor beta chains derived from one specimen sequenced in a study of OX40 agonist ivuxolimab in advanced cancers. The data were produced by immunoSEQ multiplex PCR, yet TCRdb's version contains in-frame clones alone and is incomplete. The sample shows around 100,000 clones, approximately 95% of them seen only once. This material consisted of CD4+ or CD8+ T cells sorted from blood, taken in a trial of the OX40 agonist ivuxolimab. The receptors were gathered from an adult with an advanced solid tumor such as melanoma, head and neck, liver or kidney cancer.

The CDR3 DNA reads as TGTGCCAGCAGCGAACTAGGGACTTTGGGAGGGCTCTACGAGCAGTACTTC. This sequence encodes CASSELGTLGGLYEQYF. The V and J genes are TRBV7-2 and TRBJ2-7; TRBD2 agrees at 7 bases. Germline trimming cut 5 bases from V and 3 bases from J; bases unmatched to any gene: 16. Looked up from germline, CDR1 is SGHTA and CDR2 is FQGNSA. CDR3 length equals 17 residues.

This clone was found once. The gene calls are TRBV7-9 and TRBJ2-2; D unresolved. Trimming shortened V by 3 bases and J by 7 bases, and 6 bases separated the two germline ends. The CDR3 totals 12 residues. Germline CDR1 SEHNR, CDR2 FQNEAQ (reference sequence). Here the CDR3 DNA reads TGTGCCAGCAGCTTTGGGTACGGGGAGCTGTTTTTT. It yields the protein CASSFGYGELFF.

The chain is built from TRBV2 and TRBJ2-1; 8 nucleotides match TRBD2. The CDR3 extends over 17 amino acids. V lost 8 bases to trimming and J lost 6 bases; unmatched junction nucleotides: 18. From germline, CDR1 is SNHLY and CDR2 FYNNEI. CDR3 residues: CASVPAISGSRGNEQFF. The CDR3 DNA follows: TGTGCCAGCGTACCAGCAATCAGCGGGAGTCGGGGCAATGAGCAGTTCTTC.

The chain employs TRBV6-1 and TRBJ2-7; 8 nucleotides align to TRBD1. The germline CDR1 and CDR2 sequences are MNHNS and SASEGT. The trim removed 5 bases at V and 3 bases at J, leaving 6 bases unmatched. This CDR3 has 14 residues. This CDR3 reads CASSPGTGRYEQYF. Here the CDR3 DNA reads TGTGCCAGCAGTCCCGGGACAGGCCGCTACGAGCAGTACTTC.

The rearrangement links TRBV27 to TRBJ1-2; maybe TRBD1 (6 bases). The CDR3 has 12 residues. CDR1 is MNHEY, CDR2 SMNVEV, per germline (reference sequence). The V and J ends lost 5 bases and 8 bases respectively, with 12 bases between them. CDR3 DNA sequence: TGTGCCAGCAGTCCCCAGGGGCGCGGCTACACCTTC. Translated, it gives CASSPQGRGYTF.

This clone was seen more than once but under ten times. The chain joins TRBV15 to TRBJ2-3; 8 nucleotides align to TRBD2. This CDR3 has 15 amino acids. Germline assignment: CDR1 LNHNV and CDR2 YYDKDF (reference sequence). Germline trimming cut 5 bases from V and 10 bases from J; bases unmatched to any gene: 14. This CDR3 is CATSGASGGRRPQYF. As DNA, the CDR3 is TGTGCCACCAGCGGGGCAAGCGGGGGCCGTCGGCCGCAGTATTTT.

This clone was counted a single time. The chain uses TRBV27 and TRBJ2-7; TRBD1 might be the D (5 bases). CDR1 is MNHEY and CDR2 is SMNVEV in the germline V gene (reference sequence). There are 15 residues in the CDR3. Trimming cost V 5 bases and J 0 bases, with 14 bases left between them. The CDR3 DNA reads TGTGCCAGCAGTCCGAACCCAGACAGCTCCTACGAGCAGTACTTC. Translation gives CASSPNPDSSYEQYF.

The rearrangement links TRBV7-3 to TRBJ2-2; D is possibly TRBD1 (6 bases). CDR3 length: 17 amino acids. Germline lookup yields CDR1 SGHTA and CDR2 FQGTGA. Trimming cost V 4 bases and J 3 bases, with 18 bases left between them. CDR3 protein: CASSSQGLGPDTGELFF. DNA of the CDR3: TGTGCCAGCAGCTCACAGGGATTAGGACCCGACACCGGGGAGCTGTTTTTT.

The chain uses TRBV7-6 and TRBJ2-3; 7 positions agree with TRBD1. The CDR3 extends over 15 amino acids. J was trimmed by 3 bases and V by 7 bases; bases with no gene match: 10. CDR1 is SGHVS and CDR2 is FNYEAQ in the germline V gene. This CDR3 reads CASTELGRGTDTQYF. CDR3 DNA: TGTGCCAGCACCGAACTAGGCAGGGGGACAGATACGCAGTATTTT.

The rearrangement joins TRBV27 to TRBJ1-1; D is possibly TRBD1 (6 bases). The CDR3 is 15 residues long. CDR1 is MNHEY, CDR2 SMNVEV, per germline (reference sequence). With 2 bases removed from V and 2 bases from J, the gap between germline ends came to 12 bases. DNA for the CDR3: TGTGCCAGCAGTTTAGAATCAGGGGTTAACACTGAAGCTTTCTTT. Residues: CASSLESGVNTEAFF.

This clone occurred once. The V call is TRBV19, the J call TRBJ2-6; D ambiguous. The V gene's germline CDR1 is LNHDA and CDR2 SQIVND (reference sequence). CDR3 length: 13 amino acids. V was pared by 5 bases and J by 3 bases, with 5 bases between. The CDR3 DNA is TGTGCCAGTAGTCTAGTTGGGGCCAACGTCCTGACTTTC. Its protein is CASSLVGANVLTF.

The CDR3 region is CASTPGTRSTDTQYF. CDR3 DNA sequence: TGTGCCAGCACTCCCGGGACTAGGAGCACAGATACGCAGTATTTT. V is TRBV6-1 and J is TRBJ2-3, with TRBD2 identical over 8 bases. The CDR3 covers 15 residues. J was trimmed by 0 bases and V by 7 bases; bases with no gene match: 6. Germline V gives CDR1 MNHNS, CDR2 SASEGT.

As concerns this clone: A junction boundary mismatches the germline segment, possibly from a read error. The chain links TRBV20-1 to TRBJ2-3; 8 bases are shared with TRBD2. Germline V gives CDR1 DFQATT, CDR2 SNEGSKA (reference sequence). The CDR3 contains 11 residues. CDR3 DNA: TGTGGAGCGGGAGTCACAGATACGCAGTATTTT. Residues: CGAGVTDTQYF.

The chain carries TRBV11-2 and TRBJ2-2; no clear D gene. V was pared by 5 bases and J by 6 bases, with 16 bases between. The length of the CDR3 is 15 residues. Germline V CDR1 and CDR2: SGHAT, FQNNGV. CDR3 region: CASSPTVLGSGELFF. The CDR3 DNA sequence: TGTGCCAGCAGCCCTACTGTATTGGGGTCCGGGGAGCTGTTTTTT. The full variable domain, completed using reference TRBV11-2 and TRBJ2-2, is EAGVAQSPRYKIIEKRQSVAFWCNPISGHATLYWYQQILGQGPKLLIQFQNNGVVDDSQLPKDRFSAERLKGVDSTLKIQPAKLEDSAVYLCASSPTVLGSGELFFGEGSRLTVL.

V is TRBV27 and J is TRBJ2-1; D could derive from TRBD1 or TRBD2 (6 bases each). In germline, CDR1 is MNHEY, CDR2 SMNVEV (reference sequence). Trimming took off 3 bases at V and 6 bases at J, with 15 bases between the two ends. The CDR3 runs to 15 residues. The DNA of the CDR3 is TGTGCCAGCAGTTTCGGGGGCAGGGGTCCCAATGAGCAGTTCTTC. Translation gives CASSFGGRGPNEQFF.

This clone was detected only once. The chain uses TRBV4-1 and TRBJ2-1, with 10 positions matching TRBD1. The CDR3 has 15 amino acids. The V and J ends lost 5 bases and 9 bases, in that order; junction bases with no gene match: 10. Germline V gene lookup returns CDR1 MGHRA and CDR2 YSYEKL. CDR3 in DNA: TGCGCCAGCAGCTCCCCGGGACAGGGGATCATTGAGCAGTTCTTC. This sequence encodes CASSSPGQGIIEQFF.

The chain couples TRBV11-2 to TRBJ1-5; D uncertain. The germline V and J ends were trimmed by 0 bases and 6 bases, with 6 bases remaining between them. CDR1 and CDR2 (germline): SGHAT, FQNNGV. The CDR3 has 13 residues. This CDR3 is CASSLDPLQPQHF. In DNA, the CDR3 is TGTGCCAGCAGCTTAGATCCGCTTCAGCCCCAGCATTTT.

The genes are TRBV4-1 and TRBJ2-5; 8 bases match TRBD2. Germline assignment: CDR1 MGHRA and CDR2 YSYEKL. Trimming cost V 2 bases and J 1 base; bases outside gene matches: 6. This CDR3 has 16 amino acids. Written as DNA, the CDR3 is TGCGCCAGCAGCCAAACTTCCGGGACTAGCCAAGAGACCCAGTACTTC. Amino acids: CASSQTSGTSQETQYF.